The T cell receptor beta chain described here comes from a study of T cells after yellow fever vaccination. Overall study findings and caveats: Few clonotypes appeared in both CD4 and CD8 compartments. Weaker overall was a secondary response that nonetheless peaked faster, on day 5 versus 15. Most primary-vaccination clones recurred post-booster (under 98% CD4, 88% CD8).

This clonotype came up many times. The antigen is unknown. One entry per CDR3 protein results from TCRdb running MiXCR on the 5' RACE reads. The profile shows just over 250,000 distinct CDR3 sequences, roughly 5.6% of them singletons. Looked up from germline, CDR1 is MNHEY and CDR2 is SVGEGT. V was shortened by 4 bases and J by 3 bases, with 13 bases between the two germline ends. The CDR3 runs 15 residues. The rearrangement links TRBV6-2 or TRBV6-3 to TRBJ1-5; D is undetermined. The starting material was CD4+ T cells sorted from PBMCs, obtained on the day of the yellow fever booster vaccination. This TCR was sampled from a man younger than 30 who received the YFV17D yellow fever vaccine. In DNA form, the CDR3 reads TGTGCCAGCAGTTCGACCCGAATCCTCAATCAGCCCCAGCATTTT. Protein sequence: CASSSTRILNQPQHF.